The 9 T cell receptor beta chains reported below all come from one sample, sequenced in a study of CD8+ T cells in alopecia areata. Reverse transcribed after extraction, RNA yielded cDNA as the sequencing template. Profiled with immunoSEQ multiplex PCR; TCRdb holds only in-frame clones, not every one. Altogether about 140,000 clones are present, roughly 58% being singletons, with the ten largest covering 35% to 40%. The sample consisted of CD8+ T cells sorted from blood. Receptors originate from a human donor in good health.

The chain joins TRBV7-9 to TRBJ1-5; no clear D gene. Germline lookup yields CDR1 SEHNR and CDR2 FQNEAQ (reference sequence). This CDR3 has 13 amino acids. Trimming shortened V by 4 bases and J by 5 bases, and 9 bases separated the two germline ends. CDR3 coding DNA: TGTGCCAGCAGCTCAGGTGGGGATCAGCCCCAGCATTTT. Protein product: CASSSGGDQPQHF.

This clone was found a few times. This rearrangement joins TRBV29-1 to TRBJ2-1; 8 nucleotides align to TRBD2. Germline V gene data show CDR1 as SQVTM and CDR2 as ANQGSEA. The CDR3 consists of 12 residues. Unmatched junction bases numbered 3, after V lost 8 bases and J lost 3 bases. The CDR3 DNA follows: TGCAGCTTTCTAGCGGGCTACAATGAGCAGTTCTTC. This codes for CSFLAGYNEQFF.

The chain links TRBV5-1 to TRBJ2-2; 9 nucleotides agree with TRBD2. Germline V gives CDR1 SGHRS, CDR2 YFSETQ. J lost 4 bases, V lost 1 base, and 8 bases had no gene match. The CDR3 runs to 17 residues. The CDR3 DNA sequence: TGCGCCAGCAGCTTGCGAGCGGGAGGTCTTGGCACCGGGGAGCTGTTTTTT. It yields the protein CASSLRAGGLGTGELFF.

The chain recombines TRBV13 with TRBJ2-5; 11 positions agree with TRBD2. Losses at the gene ends were 3 bases for V and 2 bases for J; bases not matched to a gene: 8. Germline values: CDR1 PRHDT, CDR2 FYEKMQ (reference sequence). This CDR3 region has 17 residues. The CDR3 sequence: CASSLGTGLAVQETQYF. The CDR3, as DNA: TGTGCCAGCAGCTTGGGGACGGGACTAGCGGTTCAAGAGACCCAGTACTTC. Based on the CDR3 plus reference TRBV13 and TRBJ2-5, the full variable domain is AAGVIQSPRHLIKEKRETATLKCYPIPRHDTVYWYQQGPGQDPQFLISFYEKMQSDKGSIPDRFSAQQFSDYHSELNMSSLELGDSALYFCASSLGTGLAVQETQYFGPGTRLLVL.

The chain joins TRBV2 to TRBJ2-7; the D is unclear. This CDR3 has 13 amino acids. Germline V lookup: CDR1 SNHLY, CDR2 FYNNEI. Trimming took off 6 bases at V and 3 bases at J, with 12 bases between the two ends. In DNA, the CDR3 is TGTGCCAGCAGAAGCCCCCGCGACTACGAGCAGTACTTC. It encodes CASRSPRDYEQYF. The full variable domain, with the rest looked up from reference TRBV2 and TRBJ2-7, is EPEVTQTPSHQVTQMGQEVILRCVPISNHLYFYWYRQILGQKVEFLVSFYNNEISEKSEIFDDQFSVERPDGSNFTLKIRSTKLEDSAMYFCASRSPRDYEQYFGPGTRLTVT.

V gene TRBV27 combines with J gene TRBJ2-7; D is perhaps TRBD2 (6 bases). In germline, CDR1 is MNHEY, CDR2 SMNVEV (reference sequence). The length of the CDR3 is 14 residues. Deletions cut 4 bases from V and 4 bases from J, with 14 bases between. The CDR3 sequence is CASSSRGGLYEQYF. The DNA of the CDR3 is TGTGCCAGCAGTTCGCGGGGTGGCCTTTACGAGCAGTACTTC.

This clone was counted a few times. J is TRBJ2-1 and V is TRBV29-1; 9 nucleotides line up with TRBD2. The J segment lost 3 bases and the V segment lost 5 bases, leaving 2 bases of the junction unmatched. This CDR3 has 13 residues. Germline CDR1 reads SQVTM; CDR2 reads ANQGSEA. This CDR3 is CSVRLADYNEQFF. The CDR3 nucleotides are TGCAGCGTTCGACTAGCGGACTACAATGAGCAGTTCTTC.

The chain employs TRBV30 and TRBJ1-4; D is unclear. The CDR3 extends over 13 amino acids. V was pared by 5 bases and J by 6 bases, with 13 bases between. Germline V gene data show CDR1 as GTSNPN and CDR2 as SVGIG (reference sequence). CDR3: CAWEAEQDEKLFF. The CDR3 coding sequence is TGTGCCTGGGAGGCGGAACAAGATGAAAAACTGTTTTTT.

The J gene is TRBJ2-3, the V gene TRBV25-1; D remains unclear. The CDR3 sequence is 15 residues long. Germline CDR1 and CDR2: MGHDK and SYGVNS. Trimming pared 1 base from V and 3 bases from J, leaving 11 bases between. The CDR3 protein is CASSEFAETTDTQYF. CDR3 coding DNA: TGTGCCAGCAGTGAATTTGCGGAGACGACAGATACGCAGTATTTT.